This T cell receptor (beta chain) came from a study of blood T cell repertoires in COVID-19. Study context: The United States, Italy and Spain supplied acute and convalescent COVID-19 samples. Sources were T cells, B-cell-depleted T cells, or PBMCs; the material itself was cDNA or gDNA.

The V end was cut by 4 bases, the J end by 7 bases, with 7 bases between. Germline CDR1 SEHNR, CDR2 FQNEAQ (reference sequence). The CDR3 loop spans 11 amino acids. As handled by the study authors: Amplification with reference gene primers provided the estimates of nucleated cell counts. Libraries were prepared by immunoSEQ multiplex PCR; TCRdb keeps only in-frame clonotypes and omits some of them. V, J and clone size were drawn from that table, and D and trimming were deduced from the DNA. The sample has about 270,000 clones; 80% to 90% are singletons. V gene TRBV7-9 combines with J gene TRBJ1-2; tentative D call: TRBD1 (5 bases). The receptor's source is a woman in her sixties or seventies with acute or convalescent COVID-19. The sample was peripheral blood. CDR3 coding DNA: TGTGCCAGCAGCTACCAGGGTGGCTACACCTTC. Encoded protein: CASSYQGGYTF.